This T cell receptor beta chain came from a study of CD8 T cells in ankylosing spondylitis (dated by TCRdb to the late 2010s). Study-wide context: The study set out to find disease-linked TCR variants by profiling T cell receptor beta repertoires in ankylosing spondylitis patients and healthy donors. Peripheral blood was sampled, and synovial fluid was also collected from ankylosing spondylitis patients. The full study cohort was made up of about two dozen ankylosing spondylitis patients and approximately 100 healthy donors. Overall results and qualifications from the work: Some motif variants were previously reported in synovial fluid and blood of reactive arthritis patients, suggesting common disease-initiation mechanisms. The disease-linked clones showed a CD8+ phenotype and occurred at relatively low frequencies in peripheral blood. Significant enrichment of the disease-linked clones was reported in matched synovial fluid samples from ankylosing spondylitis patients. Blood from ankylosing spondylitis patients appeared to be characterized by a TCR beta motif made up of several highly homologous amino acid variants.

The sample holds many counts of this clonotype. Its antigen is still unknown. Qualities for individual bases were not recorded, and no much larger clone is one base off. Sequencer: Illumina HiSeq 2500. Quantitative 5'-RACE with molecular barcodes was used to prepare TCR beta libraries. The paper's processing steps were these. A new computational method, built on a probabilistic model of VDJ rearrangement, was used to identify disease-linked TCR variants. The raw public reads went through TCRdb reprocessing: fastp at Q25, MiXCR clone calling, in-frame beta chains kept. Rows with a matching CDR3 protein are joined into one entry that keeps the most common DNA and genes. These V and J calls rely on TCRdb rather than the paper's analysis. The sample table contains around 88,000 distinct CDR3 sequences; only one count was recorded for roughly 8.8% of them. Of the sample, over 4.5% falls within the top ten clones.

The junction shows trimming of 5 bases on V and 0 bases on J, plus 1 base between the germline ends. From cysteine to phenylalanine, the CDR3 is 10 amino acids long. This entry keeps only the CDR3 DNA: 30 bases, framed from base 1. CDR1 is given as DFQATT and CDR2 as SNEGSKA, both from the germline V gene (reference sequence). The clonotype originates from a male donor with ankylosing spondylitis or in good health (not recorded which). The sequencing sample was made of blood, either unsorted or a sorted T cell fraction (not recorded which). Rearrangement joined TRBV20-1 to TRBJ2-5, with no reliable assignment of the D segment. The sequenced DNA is TGCAGTGCTTACCAAGAGACCCAGTACTTC. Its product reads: CSAYQETQYF.